This TCR beta chain was identified in a study of CD8 T cells in Susac syndrome. V was trimmed by 7 bases and J by 2 bases, leaving 19 bases between them. The germline V gene has CDR1 MNHNS and CDR2 SASEGT. This CDR3 comprises 16 residues. The RNA input was roughly 0.45 to 1 ug, and it was reverse transcribed with random hexamers. TCRdb reanalysed the immunoSEQ multiplex PCR reads using MiXCR and keeps one entry per CDR3 protein. The data contain 65,000 to 80,000 distinct CDR3 sequences, about 91% of them singletons. The chain employs TRBV6-1 and TRBJ2-3; a possible D gene is TRBD2 (6 bases). The clonotype was recovered from a human donor with multiple sclerosis. The sample taken for sequencing was CD8+ T cells from PBMCs. The CDR3 DNA sequence: TGTGCCAGCAACACACGGACTAACGACCCCACAGATACGCAGTATTTT. This codes for CASNTRTNDPTDTQYF.